This T cell receptor beta chain was obtained from a study of blood T cell repertoires in COVID-19 (dated by TCRdb to about 2020). For the study in its entirety: Samples covering the acute and convalescent phases of COVID-19 were provided by collaborators in the United States, Italy and Spain. The material from the prospective study consisted of cDNA or gDNA derived from T cells, B-cell-depleted T cells, or PBMCs. Deeply sampled blood TCRbeta repertoires from subjects exposed to, actively infected with, or recovered from COVID-19 were included in the dataset. A freely available public database, intended as a resource for researchers studying the immune response to SARS-CoV-2, is where the repertoires were released. Samples were obtained from the ongoing ImmuneRACE study (first 160 participants) and from roughly 1,300 subjects provided by 6 global collaborators. Sample metadata almost always included a de-identified subject ID, COVID-19 status, age in years and sex. Where HLA class I and class II types were available, the types were taken from metadata supplied by the sample provider, not from assay-based typing.

The collaborating institutions used their own protocols to collect whole blood in K2EDTA tubes. For TCRbeta analysis, collaborators shipped samples in one of three forms: frozen whole blood, isolated PBMCs, or DNA extracted from either of those sample types. The immunoSEQ Assay, a bias-controlled multiplex PCR, was used to amplify TCRbeta CDR3 regions from genomic DNA. The source study handled its data this way. The number of nucleated cells in each sample was estimated from the amplification of reference gene primers within the assay. To quantify the absolute abundance of each unique TCRbeta CDR3 rearrangement, sequence reads were collapsed and filtered. For each sample, productive Simpson clonality was calculated by taking the square root of Simpson's diversity index across productive rearrangements. Imported from immuneACCESS, the table was reduced by TCRdb to in-frame sequences with V and J called. These copies leave out some clones; in studies compared against another copy, an unresolved V gene accounts for under half, and the cause of the remainder is not known. The V and J calls and clone size were taken over from that table, and D and trimming were inferred from the DNA. For this sample the table gives some 190,000 clones, of which more than 80% were detected only once. In total, the top ten clones hold roughly 7.7% of the sample.

Note on this clone: Its antigen is not yet known. No much larger clone is present one base from it, and per-base qualities are unavailable.

CDR1 MNHEY and CDR2 SVGEGT are derived from the germline V gene. V drops 2 bases and J drops 0 bases, leaving 11 bases in between. The CDR3 sequence holds 16 residues, the cysteine and phenylalanine included. Of the read, only the CDR3 DNA is kept; its 48 bases are in frame from base 1. What the research found in general, with its limitations: Clinical and demographic metadata were provided uncurated, with the amount varying by source and participant.

The TCR originated in a woman between 55 and 75 years old with acute or convalescent COVID-19. The chain couples TRBV6-2 or TRBV6-3 to TRBJ2-1, with TRBD2 as a weak D call on 6 bases. What was sequenced was peripheral blood. The CDR3 region reads CASSYVAGPSYNEQFF. At the DNA level, the sequence is TGTGCCAGCAGTTACGTGGCGGGACCCTCCTACAATGAGCAGTTCTTC.